This T cell receptor (beta chain) was found in a study of radiation and T cells in renal cell carcinoma. General observations from the study: From baseline, blood top tumor clonotypes peaked at 2 weeks post-radiation.

Time point: blood 2 weeks post-SBRT. Indicated treatment: 15 Gy SBRT to primary tumor, nephrectomy 4 weeks later. Blood was sampled at baseline, 2 weeks and 4 weeks after SBRT. The patient's renal cell carcinoma had clear cell pathology. TCRdb keeps only in-frame clones here, not all; method: immunoSEQ multiplex PCR. Among fewer than 150,000 clones listed, 88% were seen once. Germline V gene sequence: CDR1 SGHDT, CDR2 YYEEEE. CDR3 length equals 16 residues. Trimming removed 0 bases from V and 5 bases from J, with 15 bases in between. In regard to this clone: Its matching antigen is unknown.

The sequencing here drew on blood, taken from a patient whose treatment included radiotherapy and nephrectomy. The chain couples TRBV5-6 to TRBJ1-5, with TRBD1 as a possible D gene (5 bases). This clonotype originated in a woman aged 70-85 years with renal cell carcinoma. The CDR3 sequence: CASSLAARAEDQPQHF. In DNA, the CDR3 is TGTGCCAGCAGCTTGGCCGCCAGGGCTGAGGATCAGCCCCAGCATTTT. The full variable domain, its missing parts supplied by reference TRBV5-6 and TRBJ1-5, is DAGVTQSPTHLIKTRGQQVTLRCSPKSGHDTVSWYQQALGQGPQFIFQYYEEEERQRGNFPDRFSGHQFPNYSSELNVNALLLGDSALYLCASSLAARAEDQPQHFGDGTRLSIL.